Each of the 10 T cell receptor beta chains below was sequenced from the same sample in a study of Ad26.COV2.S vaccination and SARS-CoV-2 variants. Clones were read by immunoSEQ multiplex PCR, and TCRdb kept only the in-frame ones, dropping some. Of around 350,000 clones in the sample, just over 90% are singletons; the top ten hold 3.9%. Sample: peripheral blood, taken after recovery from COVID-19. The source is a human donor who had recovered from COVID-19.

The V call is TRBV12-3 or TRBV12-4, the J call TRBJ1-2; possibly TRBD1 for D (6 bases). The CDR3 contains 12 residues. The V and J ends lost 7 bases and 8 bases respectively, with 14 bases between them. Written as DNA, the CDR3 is TGTGCCAGCACTCAGTACAGGGACGGCTACACCTTC. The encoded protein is CASTQYRDGYTF.

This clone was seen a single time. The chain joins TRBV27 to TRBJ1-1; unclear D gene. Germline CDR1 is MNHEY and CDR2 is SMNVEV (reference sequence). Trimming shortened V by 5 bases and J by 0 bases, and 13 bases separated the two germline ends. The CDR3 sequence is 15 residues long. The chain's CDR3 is CASSPTTGLNTEAFF. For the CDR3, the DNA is TGTGCCAGCAGTCCTACGACCGGCCTGAACACTGAAGCTTTCTTT.

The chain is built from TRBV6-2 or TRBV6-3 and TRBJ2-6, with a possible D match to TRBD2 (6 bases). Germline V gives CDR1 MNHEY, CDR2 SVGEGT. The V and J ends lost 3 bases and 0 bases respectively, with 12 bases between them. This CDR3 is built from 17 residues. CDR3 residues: CASSYRRGSSGANVLTF. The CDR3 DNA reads TGTGCCAGCAGTTATAGGCGGGGATCCTCTGGGGCCAACGTCCTGACTTTC.

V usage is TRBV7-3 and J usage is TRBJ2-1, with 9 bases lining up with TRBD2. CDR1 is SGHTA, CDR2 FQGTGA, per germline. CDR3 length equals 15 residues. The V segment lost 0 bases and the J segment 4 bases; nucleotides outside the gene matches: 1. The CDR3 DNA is TGTGCCAGCAGCTTAACTAGCGGGGGTTACAATGAGCAGTTCTTC. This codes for CASSLTSGGYNEQFF. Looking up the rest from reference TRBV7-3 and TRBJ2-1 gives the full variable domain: GAGVSQTPSNKVTEKGKYVELRCDPISGHTALYWYRQSLGQGPEFLIYFQGTGAADDSGLPNDRFFAVRPEGSVSTLKIQRTERGDSAVYLCASSLTSGGYNEQFFGPGTRLTVL.

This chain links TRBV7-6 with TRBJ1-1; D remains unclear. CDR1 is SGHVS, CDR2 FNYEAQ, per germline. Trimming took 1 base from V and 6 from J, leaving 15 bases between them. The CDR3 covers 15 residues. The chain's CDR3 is CASSLGTDSGAEAFF. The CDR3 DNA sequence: TGTGCCAGCAGCTTAGGTACGGATAGTGGGGCTGAAGCTTTCTTT. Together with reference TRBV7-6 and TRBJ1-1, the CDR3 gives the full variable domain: GAGVSQSPRYKVTKRGQDVALRCDPISGHVSLYWYRQALGQGPEFLTYFNYEAQQDKSGLPNDRFSAERPEGSISTLTIQRTEQRDSAMYRCASSLGTDSGAEAFFGQGTRLTVV.

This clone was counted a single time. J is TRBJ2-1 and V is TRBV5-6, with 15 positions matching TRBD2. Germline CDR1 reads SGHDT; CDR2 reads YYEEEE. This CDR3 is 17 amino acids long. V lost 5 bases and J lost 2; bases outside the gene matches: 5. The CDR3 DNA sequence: TGTGCCAGCAGTGTGGGACTAGCGGGGGGAACCTACAATGAGCAGTTCTTC. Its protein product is CASSVGLAGGTYNEQFF. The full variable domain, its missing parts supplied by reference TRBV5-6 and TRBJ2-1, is DAGVTQSPTHLIKTRGQQVTLRCSPKSGHDTVSWYQQALGQGPQFIFQYYEEEERQRGNFPDRFSGHQFPNYSSELNVNALLLGDSALYLCASSVGLAGGTYNEQFFGPGTRLTVL.

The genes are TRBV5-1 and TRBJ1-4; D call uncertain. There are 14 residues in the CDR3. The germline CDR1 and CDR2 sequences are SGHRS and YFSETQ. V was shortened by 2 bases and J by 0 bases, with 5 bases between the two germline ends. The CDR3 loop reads CASSFGPTNEKLFF. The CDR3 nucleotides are TGCGCCAGCAGCTTTGGACCAACTAATGAAAAACTGTTTTTT. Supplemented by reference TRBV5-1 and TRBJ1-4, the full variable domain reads KAGVTQTPRYLIKTRGQQVTLSCSPISGHRSVSWYQQTPGQGLQFLFEYFSETQRNKGNFPGRFSGRQFSNSRSEMNVSTLELGDSALYLCASSFGPTNEKLFFGSGTQLSVL.

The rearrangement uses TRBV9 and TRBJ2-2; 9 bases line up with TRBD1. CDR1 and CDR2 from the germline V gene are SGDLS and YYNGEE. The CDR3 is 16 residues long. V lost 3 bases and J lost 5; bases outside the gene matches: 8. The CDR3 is CASSARGTGKTGELFF. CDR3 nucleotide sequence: TGTGCCAGCAGCGCGCGAGGGACAGGGAAGACCGGGGAGCTGTTTTTT.

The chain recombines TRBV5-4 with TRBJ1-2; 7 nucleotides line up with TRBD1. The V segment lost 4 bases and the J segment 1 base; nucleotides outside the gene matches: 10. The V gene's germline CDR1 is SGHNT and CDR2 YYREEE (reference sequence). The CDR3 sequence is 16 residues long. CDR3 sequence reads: CASSRTRDSLNYGYTF. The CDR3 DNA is TGTGCCAGCAGCCGGACCCGGGACAGCCTTAACTATGGCTACACCTTC.

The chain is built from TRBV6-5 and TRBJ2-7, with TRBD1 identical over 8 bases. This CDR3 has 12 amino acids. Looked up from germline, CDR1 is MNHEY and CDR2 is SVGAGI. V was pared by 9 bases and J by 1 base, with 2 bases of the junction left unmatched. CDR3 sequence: CASYRGSYEQYF. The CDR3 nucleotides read TGTGCCAGTTACAGGGGGTCCTACGAGCAGTACTTC.